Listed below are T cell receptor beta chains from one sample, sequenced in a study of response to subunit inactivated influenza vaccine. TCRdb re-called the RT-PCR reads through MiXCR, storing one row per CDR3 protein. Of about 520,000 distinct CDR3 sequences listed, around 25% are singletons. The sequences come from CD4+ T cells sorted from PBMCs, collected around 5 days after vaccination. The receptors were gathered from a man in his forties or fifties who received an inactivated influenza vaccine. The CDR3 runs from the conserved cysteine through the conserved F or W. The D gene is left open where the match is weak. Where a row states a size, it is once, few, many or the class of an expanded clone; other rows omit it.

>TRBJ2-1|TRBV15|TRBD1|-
TGTGCCACCAGCAACAGACAGGGGGCCTACAATGAGCAGTTCTTC
CATSNRQGAYNEQFF
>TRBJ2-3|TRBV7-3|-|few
TGTGCCAGCAGCTCCCTCGCAGCGGGCCGTCTTGAAGGCACAGATACGCAGTATTTT
CASSSLAAGRLEGTDTQYF
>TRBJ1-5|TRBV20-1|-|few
TGCAGTGCTACCGAAGACCTTAATCAGCCCCAGCATTTT
CSATEDLNQPQHF
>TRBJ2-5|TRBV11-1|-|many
TGTGCCAGCAGCTTAGCTGGGACAAGCCAAGAGACCCAGTACTTC
CASSLAGTSQETQYF
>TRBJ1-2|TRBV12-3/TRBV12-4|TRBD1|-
TGTGCCAGCAGGGGACAGGGACGTGGCTACACCTTC
CASRGQGRGYTF
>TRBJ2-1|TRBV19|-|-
TGTGCCAGTAGTATAGCGGGGCTGAGCTCCTACAATGAGCAGTTCTTC
CASSIAGLSSYNEQFF
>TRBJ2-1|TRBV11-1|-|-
TGTGCCAGCAGCTTAGGGGCTAATCCATACAATGAGCAGTTCTTC
CASSLGANPYNEQFF
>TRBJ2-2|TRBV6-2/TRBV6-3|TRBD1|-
TGTGCCAGCACCCACCGGTCAGGGGGAACCGGGGAGCTGTTTTTT
CASTHRSGGTGELFF
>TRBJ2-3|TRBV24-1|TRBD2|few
TGTGCCACCAGCGCCCGTGGACTAGCGGGGGATACGCAGTATTTT
CATSARGLAGDTQYF
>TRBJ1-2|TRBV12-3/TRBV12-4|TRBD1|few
TGTGCCAGCAGTCGGACAGGGGGCGAGGGCTATGGCTACACCTTC
CASSRTGGEGYGYTF
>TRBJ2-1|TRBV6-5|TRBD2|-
TGTGCCAGCAGTTACTCGGGACTAGCCTCCGACGAGCAGTTCTTC
CASSYSGLASDEQFF
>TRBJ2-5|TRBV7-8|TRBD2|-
TGTGCCAGCAGCTTAGTGGGGACTAGCGGGATCATCCCTTCAGAGACCCAGTACTTC
CASSLVGTSGIIPSETQYF
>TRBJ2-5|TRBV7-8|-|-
TGTGCCAGCCGGGAAGGGAGGACAGTACAAGAGACCCAGTACTTC
CASREGRTVQETQYF
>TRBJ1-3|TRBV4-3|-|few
TGCGCCAGCCGGGGTTCTGGAAACACCATATATTTT
CASRGSGNTIYF
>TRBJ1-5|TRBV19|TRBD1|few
TGTGCCAGTAGTACGGGACAGGGGGGGCTAAATCAGCCCCAGCATTTT
CASSTGQGGLNQPQHF
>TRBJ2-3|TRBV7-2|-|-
TGTGCCAGCAGCTTGCAAAGGACGCAGTATTTT
CASSLQRTQYF
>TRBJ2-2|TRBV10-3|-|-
TGTGCCATCAGTGCGGGTTACACCGGGGAGCTGTTTTTT
CAISAGYTGELFF
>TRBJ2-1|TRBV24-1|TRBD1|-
TGTGCCACCAGTGATGCACGGGACAGGGTCTACAATGAGCAGTTCTTC
CATSDARDRVYNEQFF
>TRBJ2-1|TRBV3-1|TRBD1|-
TGTGCCAGCAGCCCCCGGGACAGGGGTGAGCAGTTCTTC
CASSPRDRGEQFF
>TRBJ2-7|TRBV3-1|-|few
TGTGCCAGCAGCCAGGGGTTGATCTACGAGCAGTACTTC
CASSQGLIYEQYF
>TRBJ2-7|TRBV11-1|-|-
TGTGCCAGCAGCCGCTATGTTCCAAGTAGCCGGGCCCTCCTATCCTACGAGCAGTACTTC
CASSRYVPSSRALLSYEQYF
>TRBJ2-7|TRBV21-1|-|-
TGTGCCAGCAAGGACAGTTACGAGCAGTACTTC
CASKDSYEQYF
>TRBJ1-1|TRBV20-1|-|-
TGCAGTGCCGATTACGCGAACACTGAAGCTTTCTTT
CSADYANTEAFF
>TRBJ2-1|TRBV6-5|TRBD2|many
TGTGCCAGCAGTTACTCGTGGCGGGGGGGCTCCTACAATGAGCAGTTCTTC
CASSYSWRGGSYNEQFF
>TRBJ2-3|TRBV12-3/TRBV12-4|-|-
TGTGCCAGCGGCCAACGGAGTCCAGATACGCAGTATTTT
CASGQRSPDTQYF
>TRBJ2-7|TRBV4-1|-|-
TGCGCCAGCAGCCGAGAAATGACAGTAGGCGAGCAGTACTTC
CASSREMTVGEQYF
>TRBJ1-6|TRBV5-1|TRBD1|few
TGCGCCAGCAGCGCCGGGACAGTGTCTGGTTCACCCCTCCACTTT
CASSAGTVSGSPLHF
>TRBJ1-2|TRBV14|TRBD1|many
TGTGCCAGCAGCCCGACAGGGGACTATGGCTACACCTTC
CASSPTGDYGYTF
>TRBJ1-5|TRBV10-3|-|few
TGTGCCATCAGTGGGGGTAAGGGTGAGCCCCAGCATTTT
CAISGGKGEPQHF
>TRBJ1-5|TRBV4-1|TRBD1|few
TGCGCCAGCAGCTTGGGACAGAACAATCAGCCCCAGCATTTT
CASSLGQNNQPQHF
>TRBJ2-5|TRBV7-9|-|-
TGTGCCAGCAGCTTTGGGCAGCCCACAGAGACCCAGTACTTC
CASSFGQPTETQYF
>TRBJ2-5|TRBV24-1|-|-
TGTGCCACCAGTGACTCAGGGTTCCAAGAGACCCAGTACTTC
CATSDSGFQETQYF
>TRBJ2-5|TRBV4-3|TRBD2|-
TGCGCCAGCAGCCAATTCCTAGCGGCAGAGACCCAGTACTTC
CASSQFLAAETQYF
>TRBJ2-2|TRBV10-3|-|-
TGTGCCATCGGCCCGGGAGGGGGCTTCGGGGAGCTGTTTTTT
CAIGPGGGFGELFF
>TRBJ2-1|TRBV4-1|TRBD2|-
TGCGCCAGCAGCCAAAGGACTAGCGGGGGGGCAGCCTACAATGAGCAGTTCTTC
CASSQRTSGGAAYNEQFF
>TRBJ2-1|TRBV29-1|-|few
TGCAGCGTTGATTGGGGGGTTCGGAGCTACAATGAGCAGTTCTTC
CSVDWGVRSYNEQFF
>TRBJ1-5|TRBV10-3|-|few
TGTGCCATCGCGGAGGTCAATCAGCCCCAGCATTTT
CAIAEVNQPQHF
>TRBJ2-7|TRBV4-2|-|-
TGTGCCAGCAGCCAAGATGGGTTGGGGGCTTACGAGCAGTACTTC
CASSQDGLGAYEQYF
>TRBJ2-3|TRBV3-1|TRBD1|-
TGTGCCAGCAGCCAGTTCGAGGGGGCCATAGATACGCAGTATTTT
CASSQFEGAIDTQYF
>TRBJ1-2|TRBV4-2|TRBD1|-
TGTGCCAGCAGCCAAAAAAGGGGGACAGGCGATAACTATGGCTACACCTTC
CASSQKRGTGDNYGYTF
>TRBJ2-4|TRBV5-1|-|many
TGCGCCAGCAGCTTGGAAGGAAGTAGGAACATTCAGTACTTC
CASSLEGSRNIQYF